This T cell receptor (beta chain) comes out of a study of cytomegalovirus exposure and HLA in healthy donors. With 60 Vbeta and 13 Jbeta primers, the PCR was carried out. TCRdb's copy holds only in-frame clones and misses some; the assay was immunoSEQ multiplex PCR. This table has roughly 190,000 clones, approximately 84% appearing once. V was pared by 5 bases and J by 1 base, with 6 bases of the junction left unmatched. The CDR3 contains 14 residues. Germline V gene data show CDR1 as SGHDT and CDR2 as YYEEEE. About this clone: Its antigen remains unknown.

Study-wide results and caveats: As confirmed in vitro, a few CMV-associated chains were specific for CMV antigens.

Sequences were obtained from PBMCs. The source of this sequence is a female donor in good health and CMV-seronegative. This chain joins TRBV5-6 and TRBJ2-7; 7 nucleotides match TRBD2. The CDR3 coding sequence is TGTGCCAGCAGAGTTGGGGGGGGTTCCTACGAGCAGTACTTC. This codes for CASRVGGGSYEQYF.